The 13 T cell receptor beta chains below come from one sample, sequenced in a study of blood T cell repertoires in COVID-19 (dated by TCRdb to 2018 to 2021). Libraries were constructed by the immunoSEQ multiplex PCR assay. TCRdb obtained this table from immuneACCESS and retained in-frame rearrangements with V and J assigned. These tables miss some clones; where compared with another copy, unresolved V genes account for less than half of the shortfall, and the remainder is unexplained. This sample comprises a few hundred thousand clones, about 89% of them detected only once. The ten largest account for around 0.8% of the sample. Sequenced sample: peripheral blood. The receptors stem from a man younger than 45 with acute or convalescent COVID-19.

V gene TRBV10-3 combines with J gene TRBJ1-1, with D uncertain. This CDR3 contains 16 residues. Trimming pared 3 bases from V and 1 base from J, leaving 15 bases between. Germline assignment: CDR1 ENHRY and CDR2 SYGVKD. CDR3 coding DNA: TGTGCCATCAGTGAATATCGTGAGGGCACGAACACTGAAGCTTTCTTT. It specifies CAISEYREGTNTEAFF.

The rearrangement links TRBV15 to TRBJ1-1; 9 bases are a match to TRBD1. This CDR3 contains 14 residues. Germline loops: CDR1 LNHNV, CDR2 YYDKDF (reference sequence). Trimming took 5 bases from V and 5 from J; bases not matched to a gene: 6. The CDR3 DNA follows: TGTGCCACCAGCGTACAGGGGGCTCGGACTGAAGCTTTCTTT. This sequence encodes CATSVQGARTEAFF.

J is TRBJ2-1 and V is TRBV11-2; D is possibly TRBD1 (6 bases). Germline-derived CDR1 and CDR2 are SGHAT and FQNNGV. This CDR3 has 17 residues. Trimming pared 8 bases from V and 9 bases from J, leaving 29 bases between. Here the CDR3 reads CASLNSIGRALGGEQFF. Written as DNA, the CDR3 is TGTGCCAGCTTAAACTCCATAGGGCGGGCACTAGGGGGTGAGCAGTTCTTC.

The V call is TRBV6-5, the J call TRBJ1-2, with 9 bases matching TRBD1. V gave up 6 bases and J gave up 2 bases; unmatched junction bases: 7. Germline V lookup: CDR1 MNHEY, CDR2 SVGAGI. CDR3 length: 15 residues. CDR3 loop: CASSRPGTGNYGYTF. The CDR3 DNA sequence: TGTGCCAGCAGCCGTCCCGGGACAGGGAACTATGGCTACACCTTC.

The chain couples TRBV30 to TRBJ1-2, with D possibly matching TRBD1 (5 bases). Germline CDR1 is GTSNPN and CDR2 is SVGIG (reference sequence). Trimming left V 4 bases short and J 2 bases short, with 8 bases between. The CDR3 consists of 12 residues. CDR3 nucleotide sequence: TGTGCCTGGACACCAGGGAACTATGGCTACACCTTC. It specifies CAWTPGNYGYTF.

The rearrangement joins TRBV27 to TRBJ1-2, with a weak D call TRBD1 (5 bases). The germline CDR1 and CDR2 sequences are MNHEY and SMNVEV (reference sequence). This CDR3 has 12 amino acids. The V and J ends lost 8 bases and 7 bases respectively, with 14 bases between them. The CDR3 DNA sequence: TGTGCCAGCGGGCAGGGCGGAGTTGGCTACACCTTC. Its translation: CASGQGGVGYTF.

The V and J genes are TRBV2 and TRBJ1-2; D might be TRBD1 (5 bases). Per the germline V gene, CDR1 is SNHLY and CDR2 is FYNNEI. The CDR3 is 13 amino acids. V lost 10 bases and J 4 bases, leaving 16 bases between the germline ends. The CDR3 reads CATTGSLTYGYTF. As DNA, the CDR3 is TGTGCCACTACAGGCTCACTCACCTATGGCTACACCTTC.

The chain has TRBV6-5 and TRBJ2-7; a weak D match, TRBD1 (5 bases). This CDR3 is built from 11 residues. The germline V and J ends were trimmed by 5 bases and 6 bases, with 8 bases remaining between them. Per germline, CDR1 MNHEY and CDR2 SVGAGI. The CDR3 nucleotides read TGTGCCAGCAGTCCCCAGGGCGAGCAGTACTTC. It encodes CASSPQGEQYF.

The chain employs TRBV6-1 and TRBJ2-7, with TRBD2 matching over 8 bases. Looked up from germline, CDR1 is MNHNS and CDR2 is SASEGT. The CDR3 is 18 residues long. V gave up 1 base and J gave up 2 bases; unmatched junction bases: 13. CDR3 sequence (DNA): TGTGCCAGCAGTGAAGGACCACGGAGTAGCGGGATTCCCTACGAGCAGTACTTC. Translated, it gives CASSEGPRSSGIPYEQYF.

V and J are TRBV7-3 and TRBJ2-1, with 10 bases identical to TRBD2. V shed 3 bases, J shed 9 bases, and the junction held 8 bases outside the gene matches. The CDR3 has 15 amino acids. Germline V gene data show CDR1 as SGHTA and CDR2 as FQGTGA. CDR3 coding DNA: TGTGCCAGCAGCTTTCGGCTAGCGGGAGTAGGTGAGCAGTTCTTC. Amino acid sequence: CASSFRLAGVGEQFF.

This clone has only a few counts. This chain uses TRBV19 with TRBJ1-2; D gene ambiguous. Germline lookup yields CDR1 LNHDA and CDR2 SQIVND (reference sequence). Trimming shortened V by 5 bases and J by 0 bases, and 10 bases separated the two germline ends. The CDR3 is 14 amino acids. The CDR3 sequence is CASSRQASNYGYTF. The CDR3 DNA sequence: TGTGCCAGTAGTCGGCAGGCTTCTAACTATGGCTACACCTTC.

This clone was observed a handful of times. The CDR3 DNA sequence: TGCAGTGCTAGTCCCCGACTAGCGGGAAAAACAGATACGCAGTATTTT. The encoded protein is CSASPRLAGKTDTQYF. This chain joins TRBV20-1 and TRBJ2-3, with TRBD2 matching over 11 bases. Per the germline V gene, CDR1 is DFQATT and CDR2 is SNEGSKA (reference sequence). V trimming: 3 bases; J trimming: 3 bases; junction bases outside the gene matches: 8. The CDR3 runs 16 residues.

The chain joins TRBV2 to TRBJ2-5; TRBD1 matches 7 bases. The CDR3 totals 14 residues. Trimming removed 6 bases from V and 4 bases from J; junction bases left unmatched: 8. CDR1 is SNHLY and CDR2 is FYNNEI in the germline V gene. The CDR3 sequence: CASRDRTGRETQYF. CDR3 coding DNA: TGTGCCAGCAGAGATAGGACAGGTCGAGAGACCCAGTACTTC.